The T cell receptor (beta chain) described here comes from a study of blood T cell repertoires in COVID-19. Study in general: Italy, Spain and the United States were the sources of the convalescent and acute COVID-19 samples. T cells, B-cell-depleted T cells, or PBMCs provided the cDNA or gDNA that served as material.

The length of the CDR3 is 16 residues. CDR1 and CDR2 (germline): MNHEY, SMNVEV (reference sequence). V gave up 5 bases and J gave up 4 bases; unmatched junction bases: 7. Under the authors' procedure: Reference gene primers were amplified, and this amplification served to estimate nucleated cell counts. The data were produced by immunoSEQ multiplex PCR, yet TCRdb's version contains in-frame clones alone and is incomplete. That table is the source of V, J and clone size, and D and trimming were worked out from the DNA. The sample contains about 68,000 clones, over 75% of which appear only once. Sequencing was carried out using peripheral blood. This clonotype originated in a human donor in a cohort sampled during active COVID-19. The gene calls are TRBV27 and TRBJ2-1; 11 bases line up with TRBD1. CDR3 sequence (DNA): TGTGCCAGCAGTCTCCATGGGACAGGGGGTTACAATGAGCAGTTCTTC. Protein product: CASSLHGTGGYNEQFF.